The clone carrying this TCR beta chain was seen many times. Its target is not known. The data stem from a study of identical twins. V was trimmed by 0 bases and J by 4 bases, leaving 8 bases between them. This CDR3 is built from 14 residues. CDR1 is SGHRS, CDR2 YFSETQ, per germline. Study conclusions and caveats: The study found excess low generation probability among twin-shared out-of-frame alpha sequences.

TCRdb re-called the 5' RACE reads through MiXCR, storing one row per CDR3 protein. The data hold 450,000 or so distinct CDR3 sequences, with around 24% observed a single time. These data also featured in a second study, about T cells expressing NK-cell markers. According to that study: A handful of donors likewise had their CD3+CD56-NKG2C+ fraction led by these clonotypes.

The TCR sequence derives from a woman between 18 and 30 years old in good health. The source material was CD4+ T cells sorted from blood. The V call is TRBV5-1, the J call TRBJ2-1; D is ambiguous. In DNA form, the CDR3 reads TGCGCCAGCAGCTTGGCGCAGAGTTACAATGAGCAGTTCTTC. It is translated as CASSLAQSYNEQFF.